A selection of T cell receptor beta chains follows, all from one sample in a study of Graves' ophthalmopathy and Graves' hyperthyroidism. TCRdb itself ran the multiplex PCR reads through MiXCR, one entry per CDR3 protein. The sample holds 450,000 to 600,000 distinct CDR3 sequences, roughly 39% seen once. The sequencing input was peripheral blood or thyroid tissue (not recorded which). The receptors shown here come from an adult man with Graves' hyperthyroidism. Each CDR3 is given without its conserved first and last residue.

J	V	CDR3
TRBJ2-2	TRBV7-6	ASSLGPGVGTGELF
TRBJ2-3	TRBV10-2	ASSESKQLAGWRDTQY
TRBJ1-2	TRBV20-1	SAGDRGRESGYT
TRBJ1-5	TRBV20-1	SFLIGVDNQPQH
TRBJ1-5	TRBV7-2	ASSLGSRAGQPQH
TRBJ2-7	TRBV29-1	SVEDGPSAATYEQY
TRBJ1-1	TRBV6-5	ASSYSRGYEAF
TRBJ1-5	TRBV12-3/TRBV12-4	ASSYELGQPQH
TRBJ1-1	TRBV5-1	ASSPTGSGTEAF
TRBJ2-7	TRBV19	ASRFSAGPLYEQY
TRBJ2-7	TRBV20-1	SAGGTSGRESYEQY
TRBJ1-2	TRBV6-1	ASSNRDRGNRYT
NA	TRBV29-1	SAVDRVLGHEQF
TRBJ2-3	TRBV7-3	ASSSLVHTDTQY
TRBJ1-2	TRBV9	ASSVDGRVYGYT
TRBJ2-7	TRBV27	ASRGTSGSYEQY
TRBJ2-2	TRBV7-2	ASAPQGTSTGELF
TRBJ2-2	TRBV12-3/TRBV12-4	ASSLAYTGELF
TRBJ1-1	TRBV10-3	AISVTGRNTEAF
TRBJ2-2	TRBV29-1	SVVGLAGPNTGELF
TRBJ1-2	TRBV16	ASSQFLRDGYT
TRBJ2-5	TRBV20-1	SAPGARWETQY
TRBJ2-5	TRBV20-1	SARDASGLAGQETQY
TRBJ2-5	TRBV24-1	ATSAGRDRVGGETQY
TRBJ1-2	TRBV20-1	SARVEKGTVGYGYT
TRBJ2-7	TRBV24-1	ATSDLPGLAGGQNNEQY
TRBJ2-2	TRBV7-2	ASSQMGRPGTGELF
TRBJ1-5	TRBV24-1	ATSSQYVSENQPQH
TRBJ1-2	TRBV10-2	ASSEGGEGGYGYT
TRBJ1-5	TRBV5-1	ASSPQGTDNQPQH
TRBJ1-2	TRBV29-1	SVEEPDLYGYT
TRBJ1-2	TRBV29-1	SVDRDGDGYT